A selection of T cell receptor beta chains follows, all from one sample in a study of blood T cell repertoires in COVID-19. Only in-frame clones appear in the TCRdb table, and some are missing; sequencing was by immunoSEQ multiplex PCR. The sample comprises more than 150,000 clones, 85% to 90% of which are singletons, and 0.7% to 0.9% rests with the top ten. The material sequenced was peripheral blood. The receptors come from a woman under 30 who had recovered from COVID-19. The CDR3 runs from the conserved cysteine through the conserved F or W. D genes are given only for firm matches. Size is omitted from some rows. Given values are once, few, many or a class for expanded clones.

V gene	D gene	clone size	J gene	CDR3 protein	CDR3 DNA
TRBV11-2	NA	NA	TRBJ1-4	CASSFRASGGKLFF	TGTGCCAGCAGCTTTCGCGCGTCGGGAGGAAAACTGTTTTTT
TRBV7-2	TRBD2	NA	TRBJ2-1	CASSLVAGGWNEQFF	TGTGCCAGCAGCTTAGTAGCGGGAGGGTGGAATGAGCAGTTCTTC
TRBV5-8	TRBD1	NA	TRBJ2-3	CASSLGTGVRVGSTDTQYF	TGTGCCAGCAGCTTGGGGACAGGGGTGCGTGTGGGCAGTACAGATACGCAGTATTTT
TRBV12-3/TRBV12-4	TRBD1	NA	TRBJ1-1	CASATGGPEAFF	TGTGCCAGCGCCACAGGGGGGCCTGAAGCTTTCTTT
TRBV7-9	NA	NA	TRBJ2-2	CASSLVGSGPLNTGELFF	TGTGCCAGCAGCTTAGTGGGCAGCGGACCCCTAAACACCGGGGAGCTGTTTTTT
TRBV19	NA	NA	TRBJ1-3	CASTRGPGDTIYF	TGTGCCAGTACTCGAGGCCCAGGGGACACCATATATTTT
TRBV5-5	NA	NA	TRBJ2-1	CASRWLYNEQFF	TGTGCCAGCAGATGGCTGTACAATGAGCAGTTCTTC
TRBV7-2	TRBD2	NA	TRBJ2-7	CASSMSGEGSYEQYF	TGTGCCAGCAGCATGAGCGGGGAGGGCTCCTACGAGCAGTACTTC
TRBV30	TRBD1	NA	TRBJ1-1	CAWSVKWRGTGLNTEAFF	TGTGCCTGGAGTGTAAAATGGCGCGGGACAGGTTTGAACACTGAAGCTTTCTTT
TRBV6-2/TRBV6-3	TRBD1	NA	TRBJ2-7	CASSSIPQTGDGTSSSYEQYF	TGTGCCAGCAGCTCGATACCCCAGACAGGGGATGGGACATCGAGCTCCTACGAGCAGTACTTC
TRBV7-9	NA	NA	TRBJ1-1	CASSPGRGNTEAFF	TGTGCCAGCAGCCCAGGGCGAGGGAACACTGAAGCTTTCTTT
TRBV19	TRBD1	NA	TRBJ1-5	CASRPGGRNQPQHF	TGTGCCAGTAGGCCAGGGGGCCGCAATCAGCCCCAGCATTTT
TRBV4-1	TRBD1	once	TRBJ2-7	CASSRGGASDEQYF	TGCGCCAGCAGCCGAGGGGGCGCGTCGGACGAGCAGTACTTC
TRBV14	TRBD1	once	TRBJ1-2	CASSLKGQAPIYGYTF	TGTGCCAGCAGCCTTAAGGGACAGGCTCCAATCTATGGCTACACCTTC
TRBV10-3	TRBD1	NA	TRBJ1-6	CAIGGTGLSPLHF	TGTGCCATCGGGGGGACAGGGCTTTCACCCCTCCACTTT
TRBV7-3	TRBD2	NA	TRBJ2-3	CASSTGTSGSPGNTQYF	TGTGCCAGCAGCACCGGGACTAGCGGGAGCCCAGGGAATACGCAGTATTTT
TRBV9	TRBD1	NA	TRBJ1-2	CASSVEGGASYTF	TGTGCCAGCAGCGTAGAAGGGGGCGCTAGCTACACCTTC
TRBV6-2/TRBV6-3	TRBD2	NA	TRBJ2-3	CASSYLGLAGARDTQYF	TGTGCCAGCAGTTACCTTGGACTAGCGGGAGCAAGAGATACGCAGTATTTT
TRBV7-2	TRBD2	NA	TRBJ2-3	CASSFGLAGGQVDTQYF	TGTGCCAGCAGCTTTGGGCTAGCGGGGGGGCAGGTAGATACGCAGTATTTT
TRBV27	TRBD1	once	TRBJ1-4	CASSFLQGASNEKLFF	TGTGCCAGCAGCTTTCTACAGGGGGCCTCTAATGAAAAACTGTTTTTT
TRBV13	NA	NA	TRBJ2-2	CASRLARTNTGELFF	TGTGCCAGCAGACTGGCCAGGACTAACACCGGGGAGCTGTTTTTT
TRBV19	NA	NA	TRBJ2-1	CASMGRYNEQFF	TGTGCCAGTATGGGGCGATACAATGAGCAGTTCTTC
TRBV12-3/TRBV12-4	NA	NA	TRBJ2-7	CASSLRSSYEQYF	TGTGCCAGCAGTTTAAGGAGCTCCTACGAGCAGTACTTC
TRBV19	NA	NA	TRBJ2-6	CASSIGLAANVLTF	TGTGCCAGTAGTATCGGTCTTGCGGCCAACGTCCTGACTTTC
TRBV12-3/TRBV12-4	TRBD1	NA	TRBJ2-7	CASTEDRAREQYF	TGTGCCAGCACTGAAGACAGGGCTCGCGAGCAGTACTTC
TRBV19	TRBD1	NA	TRBJ2-2	CASSWTGHTGELFF	TGTGCCAGTAGTTGGACAGGGCACACCGGGGAGCTGTTTTTT